The clone carrying this T cell receptor beta chain was recorded once. Its specificity is not known. The data are from a study of T-cell memory formation after mild COVID-19. The wider study: Clusters were largely donor specific.

CDR3 length: 13 residues. Trimming removed 1 base at V and 6 bases at J, with 9 bases between. The germline V gene has CDR1 LNHNV and CDR2 YYDKDF (reference sequence). Each CDR3 protein is one row after TCRdb ran MiXCR on the 5' RACE reads. The table shows hundreds of thousands of distinct CDR3 sequences, with about a fifth occurring only once. Whole-study results and caveats: Clones shrinking between day 15 and 85 showed a balanced CD4/CD8 split, and those that grew later tilted toward CD4+.

The source material was PBMCs or a T cell subset sorted from them (not recorded which). The J gene is TRBJ1-2, the V gene TRBV15; D gene ambiguous. This clonotype was obtained from an adult woman who had mild COVID-19 (a few samples of this study predate the infection). Cell type and time point are not known. CDR3 loop: CATSRAKTHGYTF. In DNA form, the CDR3 reads TGTGCCACCAGCAGAGCAAAGACCCATGGCTACACCTTC.